A single sample is the source of the 20 T cell receptor beta chains below, sequenced in a study of blood T cell repertoires in COVID-19. Measured with immunoSEQ multiplex PCR; TCRdb has only the in-frame clones, and not every one. The data show around 250,000 clones, approximately 85% seen once. Sequencing input: peripheral blood. These receptors were collected from a man of 80 years or more with acute or convalescent COVID-19.

The chain uses TRBV28 and TRBJ2-7, with D possibly matching TRBD1 (5 bases). This CDR3 has 13 amino acids. V lost 2 bases and J lost 3, with 8 bases in between. Germline values: CDR1 MDHEN, CDR2 SYDVKM. This CDR3 reads CASSLGAYYEQYF. The CDR3 DNA reads TGTGCCAGCAGTTTAGGGGCATACTACGAGCAGTACTTC. The whole variable domain, remainder taken from reference TRBV28 and TRBJ2-7, is DVKVTQSSRYLVKRTGEKVFLECVQDMDHENMFWYRQDPGLGLRLIYFSYDVKMKEKGDIPEGYSVSREKKERFSLILESASTNQTSMYLCASSLGAYYEQYFGPGTRLTVT.

The chain links TRBV5-4 to TRBJ2-5; 9 bases map to TRBD1. CDR3 length: 13 amino acids. V lost 4 bases, J lost 5 bases, and 3 bases stayed unmatched. CDR1 is SGHNT, CDR2 YYREEE, per germline (reference sequence). CDR3 DNA sequence: TGTGCCAGCAGCCGGGACAGGGAGGAGACCCAGTACTTC. Translation: CASSRDREETQYF.

This chain connects TRBV7-2 to TRBJ1-2; D is possibly TRBD1 (6 bases). The CDR3 loop spans 14 amino acids. Germline V gene sequence: CDR1 SGHTA, CDR2 FQGNSA. Trimming removed 1 base at V and 6 bases at J, with 12 bases between. CDR3 region: CASSLETGPDGYTF. In DNA, the CDR3 is TGTGCCAGCAGCTTAGAGACAGGTCCGGATGGCTACACCTTC.

The chain carries TRBV10-3 and TRBJ1-1; 9 bases agree with TRBD1. Trimming cost V 7 bases and J 0 bases; bases outside gene matches: 3. Germline V gene sequence: CDR1 ENHRY, CDR2 SYGVKD. The CDR3 sequence is 14 residues long. CDR3 in amino acids: CAITRQGVNTEAFF. Written as DNA, the CDR3 is TGTGCCATCACCCGACAGGGGGTGAACACTGAAGCTTTCTTT.

The CDR3 here is CASSVGQGAFQETQYF. In DNA, the CDR3 is TGTGCCAGCAGCGTAGGGCAGGGGGCCTTTCAAGAGACCCAGTACTTC. The V and J genes are TRBV11-2 and TRBJ2-5; 8 bases fit TRBD1. CDR3 length: 16 amino acids. The junction had 10 bases not matched to a gene; V was cut back by 5 bases and J by 2 bases. CDR1 and CDR2 from the germline V gene are SGHAT and FQNNGV.

The J gene is TRBJ2-7, the V gene TRBV19; TRBD2 might be the D (5 bases). This CDR3 region has 14 residues. V lost 6 bases, J lost 3 bases, and 15 bases lay in between. The V gene's germline CDR1 is LNHDA and CDR2 SQIVND (reference sequence). CDR3 protein: CASRKGDYNYEQYF. The CDR3 nucleotides are TGTGCCAGTAGGAAGGGAGACTACAACTACGAGCAGTACTTC. Filled out from reference TRBV19 and TRBJ2-7, the complete variable domain reads DGGITQSPKYLFRKEGQNVTLSCEQNLNHDAMYWYRQDPGQGLRLIYYSQIVNDFQKGDIAEGYSVSREKKESFPLTVTSAQKNPTAFYLCASRKGDYNYEQYFGPGTRLTVT.

The genes are TRBV5-1 and TRBJ1-4, with D possibly matching TRBD1 (5 bases). V was cut by 0 bases and J by 7 bases, with 13 bases left in between. The CDR3 loop spans 15 amino acids. CDR1 and CDR2 from the germline V gene are SGHRS and YFSETQ. The CDR3 here is CASSLDGAKGEKLFF. In DNA form, the CDR3 reads TGCGCCAGCAGCTTGGATGGGGCGAAGGGTGAAAAACTGTTTTTT.

V gene TRBV5-1 combines with J gene TRBJ2-2, with unresolved D. In germline, CDR1 is SGHRS, CDR2 YFSETQ. The ends were cut back, 0 bases at V and 3 bases at J, with 9 bases in the middle. The CDR3 is 15 amino acids. This chain's CDR3 is CASSLAASDTGELFF. In nucleotides, the CDR3 is TGCGCCAGCAGCTTGGCAGCGTCGGACACCGGGGAGCTGTTTTTT. The variable domain in full, with the rest retrieved from reference TRBV5-1 and TRBJ2-2, is KAGVTQTPRYLIKTRGQQVTLSCSPISGHRSVSWYQQTPGQGLQFLFEYFSETQRNKGNFPGRFSGRQFSNSRSEMNVSTLELGDSALYLCASSLAASDTGELFFGEGSRLTVL.

This clone was seen just once. The chain employs TRBV19 and TRBJ2-7, with 7 bases identical to TRBD1. The V segment lost 5 bases and the J segment 10 bases; nucleotides outside the gene matches: 11. Germline V CDR1 and CDR2: LNHDA, SQIVND (reference sequence). CDR3 length: 13 residues. CDR3 sequence (DNA): TGTGCCAGTAGTCCAAGGACAGGAACGGGACAGTACTTC. Residues: CASSPRTGTGQYF.

The chain joins TRBV6-5 to TRBJ1-5; D remains unclear. The CDR3 length is 15 residues. Germline CDR1 is MNHEY and CDR2 is SVGAGI. With 0 bases removed from V and 4 bases from J, the gap between germline ends came to 10 bases. CDR3 bases: TGTGCCAGCAGTTACTCGAGCACGCCGAATCAGCCCCAGCATTTT. This encodes CASSYSSTPNQPQHF.

The V gene is TRBV6-5, the J gene TRBJ1-1; the match to TRBD1 covers 7 bases. V lost 6 bases and J lost 5; bases outside the gene matches: 12. Germline V gene data show CDR1 as MNHEY and CDR2 as SVGAGI. This CDR3 contains 15 residues. In DNA, the CDR3 is TGTGCCAGCAGGCCTTTACAGGGGCTGTGGACTGAAGCTTTCTTT. Encoded protein: CASRPLQGLWTEAFF.

This chain connects TRBV29-1 to TRBJ2-1; 9 bases match TRBD2. V lost 4 bases, J lost 6 bases, and 7 bases stayed unmatched. CDR3 size: 14 residues. CDR1 SQVTM and CDR2 ANQGSEA come from the germline V gene. The DNA for the CDR3 is TGCAGCGTTGTCCCTAGCGGGGCCCTCAATGAGCAGTTCTTC. Its protein product is CSVVPSGALNEQFF.

This clone was seen a few times. The chain carries TRBV2 and TRBJ2-7; 8 nucleotides line up with TRBD1. With V trimmed by 7 bases and J by 3 bases, 8 bases remained unmatched. The CDR3 spans 14 residues. Germline CDR1 and CDR2: SNHLY and FYNNEI. CDR3 in DNA: TGTGCCAGCAATTTGGGACAGGTACTCTACGAGCAGTACTTC. Encoded protein: CASNLGQVLYEQYF.

This sequence joins TRBV5-8 and TRBJ1-6; D unclear. This CDR3 has 16 amino acids. Germline V CDR1 and CDR2: SGHTS, YDEGEE. V lost 3 bases to trimming and J lost 5 bases, with 15 bases between them. The CDR3 DNA reads TGTGCCAGCAGCTGGCGGCGGGGTGGGGATAATTCACCCCTCCACTTT. Translating it yields CASSWRRGGDNSPLHF.

This chain uses TRBV27 with TRBJ2-3; 11 nucleotides agree with TRBD2. The trim removed 8 bases at V and 1 base at J, leaving 8 bases unmatched. The germline CDR1 and CDR2 sequences are MNHEY and SMNVEV (reference sequence). The CDR3 runs to 16 residues. CDR3 sequence: CASGSSLAGGTDTQYF. The DNA of the CDR3 is TGTGCCAGCGGTTCCTCACTAGCGGGGGGCACAGATACGCAGTATTTT.

J is TRBJ2-1 and V is TRBV7-6; possible D gene TRBD2, 5 bases. The CDR3 totals 15 residues. Trimming removed 5 bases from V and 0 bases from J, with 11 bases in between. Germline loops: CDR1 SGHVS, CDR2 FNYEAQ. DNA of the CDR3: TGTGCCAGCAGCCGCGTAGCGCGCTCCTACAATGAGCAGTTCTTC. Its protein is CASSRVARSYNEQFF.

The chain carries TRBV3-1 (or the pseudogene TRBV3-2) and TRBJ2-1, with D possibly TRBD1 on 5 matching bases. This CDR3 spans 15 amino acids. V was clipped by 0 bases and J by 7 bases, with 13 bases between them. CDR1 is LGHDT and CDR2 is YNNKEL in the germline V gene (reference sequence). The CDR3 is CASSQDRAGWNEQFF. CDR3 DNA: TGTGCCAGCAGCCAAGATCGGGCAGGGTGGAATGAGCAGTTCTTC.

DNA of the CDR3: TGTGCCAGTAGTATAGATGGGACTAGCCCCCTAGGGGAGCAGTACTTC. Amino acids: CASSIDGTSPLGEQYF. The rearrangement links TRBV19 to TRBJ2-7, with 9 bases that match TRBD2. Germline V CDR1 and CDR2: LNHDA, SQIVND (reference sequence). This CDR3 spans 16 amino acids. With 0 bases clipped from V and 7 bases from J, the junction kept 10 bases outside the gene matches.

The J gene is TRBJ1-3, the V gene TRBV25-1; no clear D gene. The CDR3 length is 15 residues. Germline V gene data show CDR1 as MGHDK and CDR2 as SYGVNS. Trimming took off 1 base at V and 0 bases at J, with 7 bases between the two ends. The CDR3, as DNA: TGTGCCAGCAGTGAATCGCGAAACTCTGGAAACACCATATATTTT. Its translation is CASSESRNSGNTIYF.

The CDR3 loop reads CSASQSSGNSYEQYF. The CDR3 nucleotides read TGCAGTGCTAGTCAGTCTAGCGGAAACTCCTACGAGCAGTACTTC. The V and J genes are TRBV20-1 and TRBJ2-7; 7 bases line up with TRBD2. The CDR3 runs 15 residues. Germline values: CDR1 DFQATT, CDR2 SNEGSKA (reference sequence). Germline trimming cut 3 bases from V and 0 bases from J; bases unmatched to any gene: 8.